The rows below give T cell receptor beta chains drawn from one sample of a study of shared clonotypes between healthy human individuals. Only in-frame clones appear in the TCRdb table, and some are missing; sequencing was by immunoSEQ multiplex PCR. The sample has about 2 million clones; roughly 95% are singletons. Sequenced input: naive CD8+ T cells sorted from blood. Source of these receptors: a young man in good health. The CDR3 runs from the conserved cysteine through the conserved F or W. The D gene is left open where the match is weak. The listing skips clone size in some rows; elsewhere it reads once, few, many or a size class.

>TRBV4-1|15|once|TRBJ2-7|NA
CASSQVDRVSYEQYF
TGCGCCAGCAGCCAAGTCGACAGAGTCTCCTACGAGCAGTACTTC
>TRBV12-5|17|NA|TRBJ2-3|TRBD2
CASGLGLAGVSTDTQYF
TGTGCTAGTGGTTTGGGACTAGCGGGGGTTAGCACAGATACGCAGTATTTT
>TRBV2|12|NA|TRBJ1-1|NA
CASRGGPTEAFF
TGTGCCAGCAGAGGGGGGCCCACTGAAGCTTTCTTT
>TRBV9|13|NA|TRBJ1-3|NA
CASSVDPRNTIYF
TGTGCCAGCAGCGTAGACCCCCGCAACACCATATATTTT
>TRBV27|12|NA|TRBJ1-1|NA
CASTTGNAEAFF
TGTGCCAGTACTACAGGGAACGCTGAAGCTTTCTTT
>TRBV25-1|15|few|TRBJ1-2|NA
CASSASQNPLYGYTF
TGTGCCAGCAGTGCGTCACAAAACCCCCTCTATGGCTACACCTTC
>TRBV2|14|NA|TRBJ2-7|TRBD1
CASSDPTGVSEQYF
TGTGCCAGCAGCGACCCAACAGGGGTAAGCGAGCAGTACTTC
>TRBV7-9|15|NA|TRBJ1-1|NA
CASTFSGGMNTEAFF
TGTGCCAGCACATTCTCCGGCGGAATGAACACTGAAGCTTTCTTT
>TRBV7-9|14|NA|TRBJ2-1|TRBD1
CASSLGQGYNEQFF
TGTGCCAGCAGCTTGGGACAGGGGTACAATGAGCAGTTCTTC
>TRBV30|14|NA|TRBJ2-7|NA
CAWSVGSYDYEQYF
TGTGCCTGGAGTGTGGGCAGCTACGACTACGAGCAGTACTTC
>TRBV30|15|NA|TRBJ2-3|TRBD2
CAWSNGGSSADTQYF
TGTGCCTGGAGTAACGGCGGGAGTTCCGCAGATACGCAGTATTTT
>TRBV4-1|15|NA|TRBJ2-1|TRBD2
CASSQDKASTSGLFF
TGCGCCAGCAGCCAAGATAAAGCGTCTACTAGCGGATTGTTCTTC
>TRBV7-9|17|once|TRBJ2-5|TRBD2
CASSPGTSGGKWETQYF
TGTGCCAGCAGCCCTGGGACTAGCGGGGGGAAGTGGGAGACCCAGTACTTC
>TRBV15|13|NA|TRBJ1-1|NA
CATSRLDRIEAFF
TGTGCCACCAGCAGACTTGACAGGATTGAAGCTTTCTTT
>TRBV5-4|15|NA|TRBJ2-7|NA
CASSFRGGGSYEQYF
TGTGCCAGCAGCTTCAGGGGTGGCGGCTCCTACGAGCAGTACTTC
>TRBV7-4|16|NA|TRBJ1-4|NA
CASSLKKEYRDEKLFF
TGTGCCAGCAGCTTAAAGAAGGAATACAGGGATGAAAAACTGTTTTTT
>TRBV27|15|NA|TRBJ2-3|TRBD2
CASSIGTSFTDTQYF
TGTGCCAGCAGTATCGGGACTAGTTTTACAGATACGCAGTATTTT
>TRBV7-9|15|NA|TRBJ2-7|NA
CASSLDPQGDYEQYF
TGTGCCAGCAGCTTAGATCCTCAAGGGGACTACGAGCAGTACTTC
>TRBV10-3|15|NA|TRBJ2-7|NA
CAISDDNPGGYEQYF
TGTGCCATCAGTGACGACAACCCCGGTGGCTACGAGCAGTACTTC
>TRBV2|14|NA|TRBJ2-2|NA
CASSEGFNTGELFF
TGTGCCAGCAGTGAAGGGTTCAACACCGGGGAGCTGTTTTTT
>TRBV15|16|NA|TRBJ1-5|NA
CATSRVGEWSNQPQHF
TGTGCCACCAGCAGAGTTGGGGAATGGAGCAATCAGCCCCAGCATTTT
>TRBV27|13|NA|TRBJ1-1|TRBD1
CASSYSTGTEAFF
TGTGCCAGCAGTTACTCGACAGGGACTGAAGCTTTCTTT
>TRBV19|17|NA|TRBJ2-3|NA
CASSVPGLRSVVDTQYF
TGTGCCAGTAGTGTTCCGGGACTTCGCTCGGTTGTAGATACGCAGTATTTT
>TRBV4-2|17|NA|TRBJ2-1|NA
CASSQEEPEAENNEQFF
TGTGCCAGCAGCCAAGAAGAACCGGAAGCGGAAAACAATGAGCAGTTCTTC
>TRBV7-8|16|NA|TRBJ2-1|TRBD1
CASSLEGTGIYNEQFF
TGTGCCAGCAGCCTAGAAGGGACAGGGATTTACAATGAGCAGTTCTTC
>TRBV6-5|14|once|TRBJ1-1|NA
CASSFSRLNTEAFF
TGTGCCAGCAGTTTTAGTCGGCTGAACACTGAAGCTTTCTTT
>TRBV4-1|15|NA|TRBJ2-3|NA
CASTLHPQGTDTQYF
TGCGCCAGCACCCTACACCCCCAGGGGACAGATACGCAGTATTTT
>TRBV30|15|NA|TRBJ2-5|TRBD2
CAWSVGLAGAPTLDF
TGTGCCTGGAGTGTTGGGCTAGCGGGGGCCCCGACGTTGGACTTC
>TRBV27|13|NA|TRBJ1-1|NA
CASSLTGYTEAFF
TGTGCCAGCAGTTTAACAGGGTACACTGAAGCTTTCTTT
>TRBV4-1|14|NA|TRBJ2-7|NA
CASSQVLRDYEQYF
TGCGCCAGCAGCCAGGTTTTAAGGGATTACGAGCAGTACTTC
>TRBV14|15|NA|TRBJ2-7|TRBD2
CASSHEGSGSHEQYF
TGTGCCAGCAGCCACGAGGGTAGCGGGAGCCACGAGCAGTACTTC
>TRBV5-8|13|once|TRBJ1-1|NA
CASSLLGGTEAFF
TGTGCCAGCAGCTTGTTGGGGGGCACTGAAGCTTTCTTT
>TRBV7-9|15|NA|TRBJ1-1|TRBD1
CASSLDGTGGTEAFF
TGTGCCAGCAGCTTAGATGGGACAGGGGGCACTGAAGCTTTCTTT
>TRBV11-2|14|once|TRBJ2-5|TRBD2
CASSLAGGQETQYF
TGTGCCAGCAGCTTAGCGGGAGGGCAAGAGACCCAGTACTTC
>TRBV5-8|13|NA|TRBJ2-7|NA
CASSFGTPGEQYF
TGTGCCAGCAGCTTTGGCACGCCCGGCGAGCAGTACTTC
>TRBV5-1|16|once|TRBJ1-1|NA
CASSLTDTGVYTEAFF
TGCGCCAGCAGCTTGACCGACACCGGAGTGTACACTGAAGCTTTCTTT
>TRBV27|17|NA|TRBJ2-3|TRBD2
CASSLWGPSGLTDTQYF
TGTGCCAGCAGTTTATGGGGTCCTAGCGGATTGACAGATACGCAGTATTTT
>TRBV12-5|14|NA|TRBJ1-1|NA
CASGWDILNTEAFF
TGTGCTAGTGGTTGGGACATATTGAACACTGAAGCTTTCTTT
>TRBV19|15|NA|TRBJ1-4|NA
CASSIPAGWGEKLFF
TGTGCCAGTAGTATTCCGGCAGGGTGGGGTGAAAAACTGTTTTTT
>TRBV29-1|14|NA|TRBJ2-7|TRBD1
CSVETGQSSYEQYF
TGCAGCGTTGAGACGGGACAGTCCTCCTACGAGCAGTACTTC
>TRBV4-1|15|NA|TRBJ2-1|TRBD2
CASSQGFLAGDEQFF
TGCGCCAGCAGCCAAGGTTTCCTAGCGGGAGATGAGCAGTTCTTC
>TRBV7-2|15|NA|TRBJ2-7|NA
CASSLGPGAGYEQYF
TGTGCCAGCAGCTTAGGCCCGGGGGCAGGGTACGAGCAGTACTTC
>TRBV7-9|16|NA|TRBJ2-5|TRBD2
CASSFRSGGPEETQYF
TGTGCCAGCAGCTTCCGTAGCGGGGGGCCGGAAGAGACCCAGTACTTC
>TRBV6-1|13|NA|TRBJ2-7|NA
CASSVGGTYEQYF
TGTGCCAGCAGTGTTGGAGGGACCTACGAGCAGTACTTC
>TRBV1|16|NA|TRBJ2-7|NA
CTSSQDLRQGAIEQYF
TGCACCAGCAGCCAAGATCTGCGACAGGGGGCGATCGAGCAGTACTTC
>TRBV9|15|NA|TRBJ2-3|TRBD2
CASSVMAGGVDTQYF
TGTGCCAGCAGCGTAATGGCGGGGGGAGTCGATACGCAGTATTTT
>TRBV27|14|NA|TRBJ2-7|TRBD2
CASGQAGGRYEQYF
TGTGCCAGCGGGCAAGCGGGAGGACGCTACGAGCAGTACTTC
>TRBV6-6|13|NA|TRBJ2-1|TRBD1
CASSYLTGGEQFF
TGTGCCAGCAGTTACCTAACAGGGGGTGAGCAGTTCTTC
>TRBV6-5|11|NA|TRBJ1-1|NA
CASSYSTEAFF
TGTGCCAGCAGTTACTCGACTGAAGCTTTCTTT
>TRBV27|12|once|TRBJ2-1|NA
CASSPAGNEQFF
TGTGCCAGCAGTCCTGCGGGCAATGAGCAGTTCTTC
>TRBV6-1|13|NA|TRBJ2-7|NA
CASSVYSWDEQYF
TGTGCCAGCAGTGTATACTCATGGGACGAGCAGTACTTC
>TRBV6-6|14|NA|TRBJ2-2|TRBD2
CASTSGSWSGELFF
TGTGCCAGCACCAGCGGGAGCTGGAGCGGGGAGCTGTTTTTT
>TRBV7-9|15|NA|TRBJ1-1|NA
CASSLGRGLNTEAFF
TGTGCCAGCAGCTTAGGTCGGGGCCTCAACACTGAAGCTTTCTTT
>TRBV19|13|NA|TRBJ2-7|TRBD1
CASSIGTEYEQYF
TGTGCCAGTAGTATTGGGACAGAGTACGAGCAGTACTTC